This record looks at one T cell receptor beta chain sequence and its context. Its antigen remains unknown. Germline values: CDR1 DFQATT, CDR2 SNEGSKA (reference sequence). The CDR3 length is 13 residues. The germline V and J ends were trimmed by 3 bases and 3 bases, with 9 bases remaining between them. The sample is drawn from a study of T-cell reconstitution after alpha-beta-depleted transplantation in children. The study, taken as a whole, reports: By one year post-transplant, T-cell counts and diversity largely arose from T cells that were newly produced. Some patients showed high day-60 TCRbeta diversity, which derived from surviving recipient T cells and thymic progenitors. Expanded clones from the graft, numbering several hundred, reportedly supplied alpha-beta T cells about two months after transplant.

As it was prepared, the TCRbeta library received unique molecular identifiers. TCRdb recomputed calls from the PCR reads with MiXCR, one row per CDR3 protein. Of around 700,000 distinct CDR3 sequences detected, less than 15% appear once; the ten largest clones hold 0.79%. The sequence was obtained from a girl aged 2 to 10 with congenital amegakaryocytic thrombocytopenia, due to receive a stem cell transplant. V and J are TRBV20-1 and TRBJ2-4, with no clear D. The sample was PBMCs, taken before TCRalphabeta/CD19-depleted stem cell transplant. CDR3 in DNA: TGCAGTGCTAGGGGCGTCAGCAAAAACATTCAGTACTTC. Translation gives CSARGVSKNIQYF.